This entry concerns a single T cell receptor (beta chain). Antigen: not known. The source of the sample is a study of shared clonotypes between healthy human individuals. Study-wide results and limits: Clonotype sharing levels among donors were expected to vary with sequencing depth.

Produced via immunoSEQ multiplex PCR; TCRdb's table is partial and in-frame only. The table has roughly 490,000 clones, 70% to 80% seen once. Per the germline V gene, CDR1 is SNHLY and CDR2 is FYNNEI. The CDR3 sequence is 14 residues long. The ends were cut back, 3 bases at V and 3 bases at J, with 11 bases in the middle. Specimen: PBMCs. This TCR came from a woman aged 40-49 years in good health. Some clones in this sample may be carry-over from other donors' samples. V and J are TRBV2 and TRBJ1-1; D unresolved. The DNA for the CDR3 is TGTGCCAGCAGTGAGGCCGGGTCTTACACTGAAGCTTTCTTT. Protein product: CASSEAGSYTEAFF.